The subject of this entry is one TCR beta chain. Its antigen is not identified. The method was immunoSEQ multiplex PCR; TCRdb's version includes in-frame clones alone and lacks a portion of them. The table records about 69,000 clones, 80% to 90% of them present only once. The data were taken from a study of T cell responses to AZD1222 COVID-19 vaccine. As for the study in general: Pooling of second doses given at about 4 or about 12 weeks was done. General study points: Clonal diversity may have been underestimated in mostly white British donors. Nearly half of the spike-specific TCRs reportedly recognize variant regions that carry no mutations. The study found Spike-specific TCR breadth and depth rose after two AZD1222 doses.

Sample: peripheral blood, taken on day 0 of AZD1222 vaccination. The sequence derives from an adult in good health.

CDR3 region: CASSLGIRNTEAFF. In nucleotides, the CDR3 is TGTGCCAGCAGCTTAGGGATTCGAAACACTGAAGCTTTCTTT. The chain employs TRBV2 and TRBJ1-1, with D hard to call. V was pared by 6 bases and J by 2 bases, with 13 bases between. CDR3 length: 14 amino acids. Germline V gene lookup returns CDR1 SNHLY and CDR2 FYNNEI. The entire variable domain, with the rest obtained from reference TRBV2 and TRBJ1-1, is as follows: EPEVTQTPSHQVTQMGQEVILRCVPISNHLYFYWYRQILGQKVEFLVSFYNNEISEKSEIFDDQFSVERPDGSNFTLKIRSTKLEDSAMYFCASSLGIRNTEAFFGQGTRLTVV.